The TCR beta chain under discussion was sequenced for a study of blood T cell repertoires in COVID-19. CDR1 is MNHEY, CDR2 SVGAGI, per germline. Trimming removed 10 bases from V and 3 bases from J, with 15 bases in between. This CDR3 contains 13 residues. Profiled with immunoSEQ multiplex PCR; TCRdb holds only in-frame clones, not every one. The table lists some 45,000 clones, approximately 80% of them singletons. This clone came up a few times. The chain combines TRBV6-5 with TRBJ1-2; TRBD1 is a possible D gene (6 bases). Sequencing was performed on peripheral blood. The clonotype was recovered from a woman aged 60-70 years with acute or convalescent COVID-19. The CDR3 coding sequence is TGTGCCACCTCCCCTGAGGGGGACTATGGCTACACCTTC. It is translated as CATSPEGDYGYTF.